Shown below are 22 T cell receptor beta chains from a single sample sequenced in a study of blood T cell repertoires in COVID-19. The data were produced by immunoSEQ multiplex PCR, yet TCRdb's version contains in-frame clones alone and is incomplete. The sample shows roughly 140,000 clones, approximately 88% of them seen only once. The sample was peripheral blood. Receptors originate from a human donor in a cohort sampled during active COVID-19.

A single count supports this clone. V is TRBV2 and J is TRBJ2-1; D is unclear. Trimming took off 5 bases at V and 4 bases at J, with 9 bases between the two ends. This CDR3 region has 13 residues. The germline gives CDR1 SNHLY, CDR2 FYNNEI. CDR3 in amino acids: CASSFGVYNEQFF. The CDR3 region has the DNA TGTGCCAGCAGTTTCGGAGTGTACAATGAGCAGTTCTTC.

This chain uses TRBV30 with TRBJ2-3; possible D gene TRBD2, 5 bases. Trimming pared 5 bases from V and 4 bases from J, leaving 13 bases between. Germline CDR1 reads GTSNPN; CDR2 reads SVGIG (reference sequence). This CDR3 spans 13 amino acids. The CDR3 protein is CAWGWGDPDTQYF. CDR3 sequence (DNA): TGTGCCTGGGGTTGGGGAGATCCAGATACGCAGTATTTT.

This clone is a singleton in its sample. The chain uses TRBV7-6 and TRBJ1-6; TRBD1 agrees at 7 bases. V was clipped by 1 base and J by 7 bases; unmatched bases: 7. The CDR3 covers 16 residues. Germline CDR1 and CDR2: SGHVS and FNYEAQ. The CDR3 is CASSLEAGTDNSPLHF. In DNA, the CDR3 is TGTGCCAGCAGCTTAGAGGCCGGGACAGACAATTCACCCCTCCACTTT.

J is TRBJ1-4 and V is TRBV30, with D unresolved. CDR3 length: 13 residues. CDR1 is GTSNPN and CDR2 is SVGIG in the germline V gene (reference sequence). V dropped 1 base and J dropped 8 bases, with 11 bases sitting between them. The chain's CDR3 is CAWSENRGEKLFF. In DNA, the CDR3 is TGTGCCTGGAGTGAAAACCGCGGGGAAAAACTGTTTTTT.

CDR3 bases: TGTGCCAGCAGCCAGACAGGGGACTATGGCTACACCTTC. As protein: CASSQTGDYGYTF. V usage is TRBV3-1 (or the pseudogene TRBV3-2) and J usage is TRBJ1-2, with 8 bases aligning to TRBD1. CDR3 length: 13 residues. Losses at the gene ends were 3 bases for V and 3 bases for J; bases not matched to a gene: 0. The germline V gene encodes CDR1 LGHDT and CDR2 YNNKEL (reference sequence).

This sequence joins TRBV6-2 or TRBV6-3 and TRBJ2-7; tentative D call: TRBD1 (5 bases). Trimming left V 6 bases short and J 1 base short, with 13 bases between. The CDR3 has 14 residues. Germline V lookup: CDR1 MNHEY, CDR2 SVGEGT. CDR3 in amino acids: CASRPTGYSYEQYF. CDR3 sequence (DNA): TGTGCCAGCAGACCTACAGGCTATTCCTACGAGCAGTACTTC.

The chain couples TRBV14 to TRBJ2-1; 8 bases line up with TRBD1. Germline V lookup: CDR1 SGHDN, CDR2 FVKESK. The CDR3 totals 14 residues. The trim removed 5 bases at V and 9 bases at J, leaving 9 bases unmatched. In DNA form, the CDR3 reads TGTGCCAGCAGCAGCAGATACAGGGGGACTGAGCAGTTCTTC. It translates to CASSSRYRGTEQFF.

This clone came up once. The genes are TRBV19 and TRBJ2-7; 9 bases match TRBD1. V shed 4 bases, J shed 6 bases, and the junction held 7 bases outside the gene matches. The CDR3 spans 14 residues. CDR1 and CDR2 from the germline V gene are LNHDA and SQIVND (reference sequence). As DNA, the CDR3 is TGTGCCAGTAGTACCGGACAGGGGATCGGCGAGCAGTACTTC. Translated, it gives CASSTGQGIGEQYF.

This rearrangement joins TRBV6-6 to TRBJ1-2; no firm D call. CDR3 length: 15 residues. Trimming removed 3 bases from V and 9 bases from J, with 20 bases in between. CDR1 is MNHNY, CDR2 SVGAGI, per germline (reference sequence). CDR3 DNA: TGTGCCAGCAGTTATATGATTAGTGAGGACGGGAGCTACACCTTC. This translates into CASSYMISEDGSYTF.

V gene TRBV4-1 combines with J gene TRBJ1-6; no definite D call. Trimming left V 4 bases short and J 6 bases short, with 7 bases between. The V gene's germline CDR1 is MGHRA and CDR2 YSYEKL. The CDR3 loop spans 13 amino acids. The CDR3 region has the DNA TGCGCCAGCAGCCGGGAGGGTAATTCACCCCTCCACTTT. Amino acids: CASSREGNSPLHF.

The genes are TRBV5-1 and TRBJ2-7; D ambiguous. This CDR3 is 12 amino acids long. V gave up 3 bases and J gave up 4 bases, with 8 bases separating them. Germline CDR1 SGHRS, CDR2 YFSETQ. The CDR3 bases are TGCGCCAGCAGCTCCGACGGGTACGAGCAGTACTTC. Translated: CASSSDGYEQYF.

The rearrangement links TRBV30 to TRBJ2-7; weak D call: TRBD1 (6 bases). V dropped 7 bases and J dropped 7 bases, with 23 bases sitting between them. CDR3 length equals 14 residues. Germline CDR1 reads GTSNPN; CDR2 reads SVGIG (reference sequence). CDR3 sequence reads: CASLSDRSAGEQYF. The CDR3, as DNA: TGTGCCTCCCTCTCTGACAGGTCGGCAGGGGAGCAGTACTTC.

This chain connects TRBV4-1 to TRBJ2-1; 15 bases are shared with TRBD2. Trimming cost V 4 bases and J 7 bases; bases outside gene matches: 5. The CDR3 spans 16 residues. Germline V lookup: CDR1 MGHRA, CDR2 YSYEKL. This CDR3 reads CASSPSGLAGGNEQFF. As DNA, the CDR3 is TGCGCCAGCAGCCCAAGCGGACTAGCGGGGGGGAATGAGCAGTTCTTC.

The J gene is TRBJ2-7, the V gene TRBV7-9; 8 bases agree with TRBD1. The germline V gene encodes CDR1 SEHNR and CDR2 FQNEAQ (reference sequence). The CDR3 is 16 amino acids. V dropped 4 bases and J dropped 3; count of bases not matched to a gene: 11. In nucleotides, the CDR3 is TGTGCCAGCAGCTCTTGGACCGGGACAGGAGTCTACGAGCAGTACTTC. This translates into CASSSWTGTGVYEQYF.

The chain uses TRBV7-2 and TRBJ1-2; possible D gene TRBD1, 5 bases. Trimming shortened V by 6 bases and J by 0 bases, and 20 bases separated the two germline ends. This CDR3 is built from 17 residues. The germline V gene encodes CDR1 SGHTA and CDR2 FQGNSA. CDR3 in DNA: TGTGCCAGCAGTTACCCTACCACGCGGACAACTAACTATGGCTACACCTTC. It encodes CASSYPTTRTTNYGYTF. Supplemented by reference TRBV7-2 and TRBJ1-2, the full variable domain reads GAGVSQSPSNKVTEKGKDVELRCDPISGHTALYWYRQSLGQGLEFLIYFQGNSAPDKSGLPSDRFSAERTGGSVSTLTIQRTQQEDSAVYLCASSYPTTRTTNYGYTFGSGTRLTVV.

The chain combines TRBV7-8 with TRBJ1-2; no clear D gene. This CDR3 region has 14 residues. Germline V gene data show CDR1 as SGHVS and CDR2 as FQNEAQ. Trimming left V 1 base short and J 6 bases short, with 12 bases between. The CDR3 region is CASSLVGQIHGYTF. CDR3 DNA: TGTGCCAGCAGCTTAGTTGGGCAGATCCATGGCTACACCTTC.

On this clone itself: Other nucleotide sequences in the sample specify the same CDR3. The V and J genes are TRBV12-3 or TRBV12-4 and TRBJ2-7, with a tentative D call TRBD1 (6 bases). The V end was cut by 6 bases, the J end by 3 bases, with 9 bases between. The CDR3 is made up of 12 amino acids. The CDR3, as DNA: TGTGCCAGCAGCCCGGACAGCTACGAGCAGTACTTC. Translating gives CASSPDSYEQYF.

This chain connects TRBV5-6 to TRBJ1-5; D gene unclear. Germline V CDR1 and CDR2: SGHDT, YYEEEE. The length of the CDR3 is 13 residues. Trimming took 3 bases from V and 4 from J, leaving 8 bases between them. CDR3 coding DNA: TGTGCCAGCAGCTACCAGCGAAATCAGCCCCAGCATTTT. This translates into CASSYQRNQPQHF.

This rearrangement joins TRBV10-1 to TRBJ2-5; D possibly corresponds to TRBD2 (5 bases). This CDR3 comprises 15 residues. Germline V gives CDR1 WNHNN, CDR2 SYGVQD (reference sequence). The germline V and J ends were trimmed by 8 bases and 3 bases, with 19 bases remaining between them. The CDR3 protein is CASVNGNHQKETQYF. CDR3 DNA: TGCGCCAGCGTAAACGGGAACCACCAGAAAGAGACCCAGTACTTC.

This clone appeared a single time. The chain joins TRBV7-2 to TRBJ1-3, with a weak D call TRBD1 (6 bases). The CDR3 spans 15 residues. CDR1 and CDR2 (germline): SGHTA, FQGNSA. V lost 5 bases and J lost 2, with 13 bases in between. The CDR3 sequence is CASSANAGAGNTIYF. The CDR3 nucleotides read TGTGCCAGCAGCGCCAACGCAGGGGCTGGAAACACCATATATTTT.

This CDR3 is CASSIDSGQFNEKLFF. CDR3 nucleotides: TGTGCCAGTAGTATTGACTCCGGACAGTTTAATGAAAAACTGTTTTTT. The chain joins TRBV19 to TRBJ1-4; D is perhaps TRBD1 (6 bases). This CDR3 spans 16 amino acids. Looked up from germline, CDR1 is LNHDA and CDR2 is SQIVND (reference sequence). Trimming took off 3 bases at V and 4 bases at J, with 15 bases between the two ends.

This chain joins TRBV24-1 and TRBJ2-3; D call uncertain. V dropped 3 bases and J dropped 4 bases, with 13 bases sitting between them. Germline V lookup: CDR1 KGHDR, CDR2 SFDVKD. This CDR3 has 15 residues. CDR3 sequence: CATSDDRVGPDTQYF. The DNA of the CDR3 is TGTGCCACCAGTGATGACCGGGTAGGCCCAGATACGCAGTATTTT.